This T cell receptor (beta chain) was identified during a study of tumor and adjacent non-tumor tissue in lung cancer. This sample's RNA came from whole unsorted tissue. Distant lung tissue was collected more than 3 cm away from the tumor edge. The library came from three nested PCR rounds adapted from ARM-PCR protocols. TCRdb fed the multiplex PCR reads into MiXCR, producing one record per CDR3 protein. The sample lists about 67,000 distinct CDR3 sequences; around 80% were seen once. CDR3 size: 18 residues. Germline V gene lookup returns CDR1 MNHNY and CDR2 SVGAGI (reference sequence). Trimming took 5 bases from V and 3 from J; bases not matched to a gene: 12. This clonotype has more than one count but fewer than ten.

The gene calls are TRBV6-6 and TRBJ2-3; 12 bases agree with TRBD2. Sequenced: distant non-tumor lung tissue. This clonotype originated in a man aged 55-75 years with non-small cell lung cancer. The DNA for the CDR3 is TGTGCCAGCAGTCTACTTCCATCCGGGACTAGCGGGACAGATACGCAGTATTTT. Its protein is CASSLLPSGTSGTDTQYF.